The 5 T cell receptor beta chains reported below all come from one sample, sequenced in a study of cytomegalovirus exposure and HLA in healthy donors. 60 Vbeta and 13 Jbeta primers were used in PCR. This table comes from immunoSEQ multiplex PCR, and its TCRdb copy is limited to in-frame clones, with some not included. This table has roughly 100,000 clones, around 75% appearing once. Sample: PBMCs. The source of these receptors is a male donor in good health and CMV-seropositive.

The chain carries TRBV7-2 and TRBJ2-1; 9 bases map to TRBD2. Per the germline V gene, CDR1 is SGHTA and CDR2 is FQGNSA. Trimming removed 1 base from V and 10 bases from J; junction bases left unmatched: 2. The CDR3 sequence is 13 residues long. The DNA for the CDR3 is TGTGCCAGCAGCTTAGATAGCGGGGGCGAGCAGTTCTTC. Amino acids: CASSLDSGGEQFF.

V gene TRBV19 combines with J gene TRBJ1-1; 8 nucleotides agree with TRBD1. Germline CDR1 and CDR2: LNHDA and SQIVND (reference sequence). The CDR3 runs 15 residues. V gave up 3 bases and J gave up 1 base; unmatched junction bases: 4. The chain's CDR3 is CASSIQGAQNTEAFF. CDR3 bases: TGTGCCAGTAGTATCCAGGGGGCCCAGAACACTGAAGCTTTCTTT. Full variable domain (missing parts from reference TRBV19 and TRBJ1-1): DGGITQSPKYLFRKEGQNVTLSCEQNLNHDAMYWYRQDPGQGLRLIYYSQIVNDFQKGDIAEGYSVSREKKESFPLTVTSAQKNPTAFYLCASSIQGAQNTEAFFGQGTRLTVV.

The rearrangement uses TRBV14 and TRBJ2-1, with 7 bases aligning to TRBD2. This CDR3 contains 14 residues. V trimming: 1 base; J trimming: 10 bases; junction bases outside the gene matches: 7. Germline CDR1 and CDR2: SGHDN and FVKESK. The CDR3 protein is CASSQGHAGAEQFF. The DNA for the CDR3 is TGTGCCAGCAGCCAAGGTCATGCGGGAGCCGAGCAGTTCTTC.

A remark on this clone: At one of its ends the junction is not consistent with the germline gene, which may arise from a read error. The DNA of the CDR3 is TGCGCCAGCAGCTTGCATAGCAATCAGCCCCAGAATTTT. It encodes CASSLHSNQPQNF. The gene calls are TRBV5-1 and TRBJ1-5; no definite D call. CDR3 length: 13 amino acids. Germline-derived CDR1 and CDR2 are SGHRS and YFSETQ.

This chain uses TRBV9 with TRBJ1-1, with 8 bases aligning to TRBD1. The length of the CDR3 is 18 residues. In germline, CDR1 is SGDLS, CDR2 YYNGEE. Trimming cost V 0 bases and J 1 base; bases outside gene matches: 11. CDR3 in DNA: TGTGCCAGCAGCGTAGCTACGGGAACCGGGACAGGGAACACTGAAGCTTTCTTT. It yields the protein CASSVATGTGTGNTEAFF.